Listed here are 21 T cell receptor beta chains from one sample, sequenced in a study of T cells in Graves' hyperthyroidism and ophthalmopathy. Amplified TCR beta CDR3 regions derived from RNA transcripts. The primer set for the first-round RT-PCR of the TCR CDR3 was HTBI. TCRdb called the multiplex PCR reads again in MiXCR, with one record for every CDR3 protein. The sample yields hundreds of thousands of distinct CDR3 sequences, roughly a sixth seen once. Sequencing was carried out using blood. The receptors come from a woman in her 50s with Graves' hyperthyroidism that later progressed to Graves' ophthalmopathy.

This clonotype was recorded a few times. The J gene is TRBJ2-1, the V gene TRBV7-2, with 8 bases identical to TRBD2. The CDR3 consists of 15 residues. Germline lookup yields CDR1 SGHTA and CDR2 FQGNSA. Trimming at V came to 4 bases and at J to 4 bases, leaving 6 bases not matched to a gene. The DNA for the CDR3 is TGTGCCAGCAGCTCTACGGGGGGGCATTACAATGAGCAGTTCTTC. This codes for CASSSTGGHYNEQFF. The variable domain in full, with the rest retrieved from reference TRBV7-2 and TRBJ2-1, is GAGVSQSPSNKVTEKGKDVELRCDPISGHTALYWYRQSLGQGLEFLIYFQGNSAPDKSGLPSDRFSAERTGGSVSTLTIQRTQQEDSAVYLCASSSTGGHYNEQFFGPGTRLTVL.

This clonotype turned up a few times. The rearrangement joins TRBV28 to TRBJ1-2, with 10 bases fitting TRBD1. V lost 6 bases and J lost 4; bases outside the gene matches: 14. This CDR3 has 17 residues. The germline V gene encodes CDR1 MDHEN and CDR2 SYDVKM. CDR3 in amino acids: CASRDSSGQGIFYGYTF. CDR3 nucleotide sequence: TGTGCCAGCAGGGATTCGTCGGGACAGGGGATCTTCTATGGCTACACCTTC.

The table lists this clonotype with a few counts. The chain uses TRBV5-6 and TRBJ2-4; D possibly corresponds to TRBD1 (5 bases). Germline V gene sequence: CDR1 SGHDT, CDR2 YYEEEE. The CDR3 loop spans 16 amino acids. V lost 0 bases to trimming and J lost 5 bases, with 15 bases between them. CDR3 sequence: CASSLALTVRQNIQYF. The CDR3 bases are TGTGCCAGCAGCTTGGCGTTGACAGTCCGGCAAAACATTCAGTACTTC.

The rearrangement joins TRBV3-1 to TRBJ2-3; TRBD2 matches 11 bases. The germline V gene has CDR1 LGHDT and CDR2 YNNKEL (reference sequence). After removal of 3 bases from V and 0 bases from J, the junction contained 5 bases not matched to a gene. The CDR3 length is 17 residues. CDR3 amino acids: CASSHLGLAGSTDTQYF. The CDR3 bases are TGTGCCAGCAGCCACCTCGGACTAGCGGGCAGCACAGATACGCAGTATTTT.

This clonotype has more than one count but fewer than ten. This rearrangement joins TRBV7-9 to TRBJ1-1; 10 bases map to TRBD1. CDR1 is SEHNR and CDR2 is FQNEAQ in the germline V gene (reference sequence). With V trimmed by 5 bases and J by 0 bases, 3 bases remained unmatched. This CDR3 is built from 15 residues. The CDR3 DNA is TGTGCCAGCAGCATGGACAGGGGGATGAACACTGAAGCTTTCTTT. Protein product: CASSMDRGMNTEAFF.

Points on this clonotype: A read error is likely, as this CDR3 ends without the conserved phenylalanine or tryptophan. CDR3 region: CASTNLQGEETQYL. CDR3 coding DNA: TGTGCCAGCACGAACCTCCAGGGAGAAGAGACCCAGTACCTC. The rearrangement links TRBV7-9 to TRBJ2-5; D may match TRBD1 or TRBD2 (5 bases each). CDR3 length: 14 residues. V was shortened by 7 bases and J by 3 bases, with 15 bases between the two germline ends. CDR1 and CDR2 (germline): SEHNR, FQNEAQ (reference sequence).

The chain employs TRBV6-2 or TRBV6-3 and TRBJ1-2; no definite D call. Looked up from germline, CDR1 is MNHEY and CDR2 is SVGEGT. Trimming cost V 7 bases and J 6 bases, with 18 bases left between them. The CDR3 is made up of 14 amino acids. The CDR3 loop reads CASTLNQEVDGYTF. The DNA of the CDR3 is TGTGCCAGCACCCTAAACCAGGAAGTGGATGGCTACACCTTC.

This sequence joins TRBV24-1 and TRBJ1-6, with 7 bases aligning to TRBD1. Germline CDR1 is KGHDR and CDR2 is SFDVKD. The CDR3 is 9 residues long. The trim removed 9 bases at V and 18 bases at J, leaving 4 bases unmatched. CDR3 loop: CATPGTDHF. The CDR3 DNA sequence: TGTGCCACCCCCGGGACAGACCACTTT.

The CDR3 DNA reads TGTGCCACCGACTTGGGACCCGGGGGCGAGCAGCCCCAGCATTTT. Translating it yields CATDLGPGGEQPQHF. The chain employs TRBV19 and TRBJ1-5, with a tentative D call TRBD1 (6 bases). The length of the CDR3 is 15 residues. The V end was cut by 10 bases, the J end by 7 bases, with 23 bases between. Looked up from germline, CDR1 is LNHDA and CDR2 is SQIVND (reference sequence).

This clonotype came up many times. This chain uses TRBV12-3 or TRBV12-4 with TRBJ2-3; TRBD1 matches 8 bases. Trimming took 3 bases from V and 5 from J; bases not matched to a gene: 4. The CDR3 consists of 14 residues. The CDR3 coding sequence is TGTGCCAGCAGTTTCAGGACAGGGCAAGATACGCAGTATTTT. Amino acid sequence: CASSFRTGQDTQYF.

This clonotype was recorded at least ten times. The genes are TRBV20-1 and TRBJ2-1; TRBD2 aligns across 11 bases. The CDR3 has 14 amino acids. The ends lost 6 bases at V and 2 bases at J; junction bases unmatched: 3. The V gene's germline CDR1 is DFQATT and CDR2 SNEGSKA (reference sequence). The CDR3 sequence: CSATTSGAYNEQFF. The CDR3 region has the DNA TGCAGTGCAACGACTAGCGGGGCCTACAATGAGCAGTTCTTC.

Only a few counts were recorded for this clonotype. J is TRBJ1-3 and V is TRBV3-1, with D unclear. The CDR3 has 17 amino acids. CDR1 is LGHDT, CDR2 YNNKEL, per germline (reference sequence). The V gene lost 4 bases and the J gene lost 4 bases, with 20 bases spanning the gap. The CDR3 nucleotides read TGTGCCAGCAGCCCCGTACCAGTTTGGGGTAGCGGAAACACCATATATTTT. Its protein product is CASSPVPVWGSGNTIYF.

This clonotype was counted at least ten times. The rearrangement links TRBV7-8 to TRBJ1-2; D is perhaps TRBD1 (5 bases). CDR1 and CDR2 (germline): SGHVS, FQNEAQ. Trimming cost V 1 base and J 2 bases, with 8 bases left between them. The CDR3 is 14 amino acids. In DNA, the CDR3 is TGTGCCAGCAGCTTAGTTGGGACGAACTATGGCTACACCTTC. This sequence encodes CASSLVGTNYGYTF.

This clonotype showed up many times. The chain links TRBV30 to TRBJ1-5; no reliable D call. CDR1 and CDR2 (germline): GTSNPN, SVGIG (reference sequence). This CDR3 is 13 amino acids long. V was shortened by 1 base and J by 3 bases, with 7 bases between the two germline ends. CDR3 in DNA: TGTGCCTGGAGTGGTAGCGACAATCAGCCCCAGCATTTT. Translation: CAWSGSDNQPQHF.

There are many counts of this clonotype. The V call is TRBV5-1, the J call TRBJ2-7; 8 bases are a match to TRBD1. Unmatched junction bases numbered 7, after V lost 3 bases and J lost 2 bases. Germline V gene data show CDR1 as SGHRS and CDR2 as YFSETQ. The CDR3 consists of 15 residues. CDR3 bases: TGCGCCAGCAGCTGGAGCCGGGACAGGACCTACGAGCAGTACTTC. Translating gives CASSWSRDRTYEQYF. Full variable domain (missing parts from reference TRBV5-1 and TRBJ2-7): KAGVTQTPRYLIKTRGQQVTLSCSPISGHRSVSWYQQTPGQGLQFLFEYFSETQRNKGNFPGRFSGRQFSNSRSEMNVSTLELGDSALYLCASSWSRDRTYEQYFGPGTRLTVT.

The chain recombines TRBV7-9 with TRBJ1-6; TRBD1 aligns across 7 bases. The V and J ends lost 7 bases and 7 bases, in that order; junction bases with no gene match: 19. Germline V CDR1 and CDR2: SEHNR, FQNEAQ (reference sequence). CDR3 length: 18 residues. CDR3 in amino acids: CASMRRYPCTGVNSPLHF. As DNA, the CDR3 is TGTGCCAGCATGAGGAGGTATCCATGCACAGGGGTCAATTCACCCCTCCACTTT.

The chain joins TRBV29-1 to TRBJ2-3, with 7 bases aligning to TRBD2. CDR3 length: 14 residues. V lost 3 bases and J lost 3; bases outside the gene matches: 6. Looked up from germline, CDR1 is SQVTM and CDR2 is ANQGSEA. Here the CDR3 reads CSVEGGSTTDTQYF. The CDR3 DNA reads TGCAGCGTTGAGGGCGGGAGTACTACAGATACGCAGTATTTT.

Only a few counts were recorded for this clonotype. The rearrangement uses TRBV4-2 and TRBJ2-5; 9 bases line up with TRBD2. The J segment lost 5 bases and the V segment lost 2 bases, leaving 9 bases of the junction unmatched. Germline CDR1 is LGHNA and CDR2 is YNFKEQ. CDR3 length equals 16 residues. In DNA, the CDR3 is TGTGCCAGCAGCCAATCCCGAGCGGGGGGCGGGGAGACCCAGTACTTC. Translating gives CASSQSRAGGGETQYF.

Concerning this clonotype itself: The junction departs from the called germline gene at one end, perhaps through a read error. The chain is built from TRBV12-3 or TRBV12-4 and TRBJ2-1, with 15 positions matching TRBD2. CDR3 size: 15 residues. CDR3 loop: CASSTGTSGGNERFF. CDR3 DNA sequence: TGTGCCAGCAGTACCGGGACTAGCGGGGGGAATGAGCGGTTCTTC.

In this sample, this clonotype turned up a few times. The chain employs TRBV10-3 and TRBJ2-5, with D unresolved. The CDR3 is 12 residues long. CDR1 and CDR2 from the germline V gene are ENHRY and SYGVKD. The V gene lost 2 bases and the J gene lost 4 bases, with 5 bases spanning the gap. The DNA for the CDR3 is TGTGCCATCAGTGAGCCTCTAGAGACCCAGTACTTC. It codes for CAISEPLETQYF.

The J gene is TRBJ1-1, the V gene TRBV12-5; D is undetermined. Between the trimmed V and J ends, which lost 1 base and 2 bases, there was a span of 11 bases. The CDR3 is 15 amino acids. Per germline, CDR1 LGHNT and CDR2 FRNRAP. CDR3 bases: TGTGCTAGTGGTTTGGATCTGGGCCTAAACACTGAAGCTTTCTTT. Residues: CASGLDLGLNTEAFF.